Following are 20 T cell receptor beta chains from one sample sequenced in a study of Graves' ophthalmopathy and Graves' hyperthyroidism. Amplification of the TCR beta CDR3 regions used RNA transcripts (as template). An initial RT-PCR round employing HTBI primers preceded a second-round multiplex PCR. MiXCR, applied by TCRdb to the multiplex PCR reads, yields one record per CDR3 protein. This table has under 350,000 distinct CDR3 sequences, roughly 17% appearing once. The sample was peripheral blood. The receptor set was obtained from an adult man with Graves' ophthalmopathy.

This clonotype was detected ten times or more. At one end, the junction sequence differs from germline, possibly due to a read error. V is TRBV7-3 and J is TRBJ1-6, with D possibly being TRBD1 (6 bases). The germline gives CDR1 SGHTA, CDR2 FQGTGA. The CDR3 covers 15 residues. CDR3 amino acids: CASSTPGHYNSPFHF. The CDR3 DNA follows: TGTGCCAGCAGCACCCCGGGACACTATAATTCACCCTTCCACTTT.

This clonotype has just a few counts. The chain couples TRBV6-2 or TRBV6-3 to TRBJ2-5, with D perhaps TRBD2 (5 bases). The V end lost 0 bases, the J end lost 2 bases, and 10 bases lay between the germline ends. The length of the CDR3 is 15 residues. Germline V gene sequence: CDR1 MNHEY, CDR2 SVGEGT. The CDR3 protein is CASSYSGIQQETQYF. Here the CDR3 DNA reads TGTGCCAGCAGTTACTCCGGGATACAACAAGAGACCCAGTACTTC.

This clonotype was detected ten times or more. The chain couples TRBV29-1 to TRBJ1-5; D gene ambiguous. Trimming removed 1 base from V and 6 bases from J, with 13 bases in between. CDR3 length equals 14 residues. Germline V gene lookup returns CDR1 SQVTM and CDR2 ANQGSEA. The chain's CDR3 is CSVEGGCFSQPQHF. The CDR3 DNA is TGCAGCGTTGAAGGTGGATGTTTTTCTCAGCCCCAGCATTTT.

J is TRBJ1-2 and V is TRBV30, with a weak D call TRBD1 (5 bases). The V and J ends lost 8 bases and 5 bases respectively, with 18 bases between them. Germline V gene data show CDR1 as GTSNPN and CDR2 as SVGIG (reference sequence). CDR3 length: 13 residues. The CDR3 region is CARPGTLHYGYTF. DNA of the CDR3: TGTGCCCGTCCCGGGACCTTACATTATGGCTACACCTTC.

V is TRBV6-5 and J is TRBJ2-7; perhaps TRBD2 as D (6 bases). Germline-derived CDR1 and CDR2 are MNHEY and SVGAGI. Trimming removed 4 bases at V and 3 bases at J, with 19 bases between. The CDR3 has 16 residues. CDR3 sequence reads: CASSLSTASARYEQYF. The DNA for the CDR3 is TGTGCCAGCAGTTTATCGACGGCTAGCGCCCGCTACGAGCAGTACTTC.

This clonotype was observed many times. The V call is TRBV7-2, the J call TRBJ2-6, with TRBD1 as a possible D gene (6 bases). The CDR3 length is 19 residues. CDR1 SGHTA and CDR2 FQGNSA come from the germline V gene. V lost 0 bases, J lost 4 bases, and 19 bases lay in between. The CDR3 region has the DNA TGTGCCAGCAGCTTAGCCTCCGCCAGGGGACGATCAGGGGCCAACGTCCTGACTTTC. This sequence encodes CASSLASARGRSGANVLTF.

This clonotype was detected many times. This chain links TRBV6-5 with TRBJ1-2, with D hard to call. Per germline, CDR1 MNHEY and CDR2 SVGAGI. Trimming took 6 bases from V and 3 from J, leaving 8 bases between them. The CDR3 covers 12 residues. CDR3 in amino acids: CASSQNDYGYTF. The CDR3 region has the DNA TGTGCCAGCAGCCAGAATGACTATGGCTACACCTTC.

The chain links TRBV6-1 to TRBJ1-2, with 9 bases aligning to TRBD1. Germline CDR1 and CDR2: MNHNS and SASEGT. The CDR3 runs 17 residues. With V trimmed by 3 bases and J by 6 bases, 14 bases remained unmatched. CDR3 DNA sequence: TGTGCCAGCAGTGATTTGTTGGGGACAGGGAGACGCGATGGCTACACCTTC. Translated, it gives CASSDLLGTGRRDGYTF.

This clonotype has ten or more counts. The chain has TRBV6-1 and TRBJ2-2; D uncertain. CDR1 and CDR2 (germline): MNHNS, SASEGT. The CDR3 runs 17 residues. V lost 1 base and J lost 2, with 14 bases in between. CDR3 protein: CASSEEFGRINTGELFF. Here the CDR3 DNA reads TGTGCCAGCAGTGAAGAGTTCGGTAGGATTAACACCGGGGAGCTGTTTTTT.

This clonotype was detected only a few times. V and J are TRBV18 and TRBJ1-2, with 7 bases identical to TRBD1. CDR1 and CDR2 (germline): KGHSH, LQKENI. V trimming: 2 bases; J trimming: 4 bases; junction bases outside the gene matches: 13. The CDR3 is 17 amino acids. CDR3 sequence reads: CASSPSGQRSPFYGYTF. The DNA of the CDR3 is TGTGCCAGCTCACCATCGGGACAGCGCTCCCCCTTCTATGGCTACACCTTC.

This clonotype was picked up a small number of times. The J gene is TRBJ2-2, the V gene TRBV14; D not certain. V dropped 0 bases and J dropped 1 base, with 6 bases sitting between them. CDR3 length: 15 residues. Germline V gene lookup returns CDR1 SGHDN and CDR2 FVKESK. CDR3 residues: CASSQDRQNTGELFF. The DNA for the CDR3 is TGTGCCAGCAGCCAAGATCGGCAGAACACCGGGGAGCTGTTTTTT. The entire variable domain, with the rest obtained from reference TRBV14 and TRBJ2-2, is as follows: EAGVTQFPSHSVIEKGQTVTLRCDPISGHDNLYWYRRVMGKEIKFLLHFVKESKQDESGMPNNRFLAERTGGTYSTLKVQPAELEDSGVYFCASSQDRQNTGELFFGEGSRLTVL.

The sample holds many counts of this clonotype. The J gene is TRBJ1-5, the V gene TRBV12-3 or TRBV12-4; a weak D match, TRBD1 (5 bases). The V and J ends lost 4 bases and 2 bases respectively, with 15 bases between them. The length of the CDR3 is 16 residues. CDR3 nucleotides: TGTGCCAGCAGTTATTGGGGGAATCAGGGCAATCAGCCCCAGCATTTT. It yields the protein CASSYWGNQGNQPQHF.

This clonotype turned up a few times. V usage is TRBV19 and J usage is TRBJ1-1; no firm D call. Per the germline V gene, CDR1 is LNHDA and CDR2 is SQIVND (reference sequence). This CDR3 is 13 amino acids long. Trimming removed 0 bases from V and 5 bases from J, with 7 bases in between. CDR3 sequence: CASSIDLGTEAFF. The CDR3, as DNA: TGTGCCAGTAGTATAGATCTGGGAACTGAAGCTTTCTTT.

The count of this clonotype is one. This chain uses TRBV6-1 with TRBJ1-1, with 7 bases matching TRBD1. The CDR3 covers 13 residues. Germline loops: CDR1 MNHNS, CDR2 SASEGT. After removal of 9 bases from V and 4 bases from J, the junction contained 8 bases not matched to a gene. The CDR3 loop reads CASNPTGRTEAFF. The CDR3 nucleotides read TGTGCCAGTAACCCGACAGGGCGCACTGAAGCTTTCTTT.

Many counts were recorded for this clonotype. The chain is built from TRBV6-1 and TRBJ2-7; 13 bases line up with TRBD2. The junction had 5 bases not matched to a gene; V was cut back by 4 bases and J by 5 bases. Germline CDR1 is MNHNS and CDR2 is SASEGT. This CDR3 is 15 amino acids long. CDR3 in amino acids: CASSASGTSGNEQYF. The DNA for the CDR3 is TGTGCCAGCAGTGCCTCCGGGACTAGCGGGAACGAGCAGTACTTC.

The rearrangement joins TRBV6-1 to TRBJ2-7; no clear D. The CDR3 length is 12 residues. V gave up 6 bases and J gave up 7 bases, with 13 bases separating them. Per the germline V gene, CDR1 is MNHNS and CDR2 is SASEGT. Written as DNA, the CDR3 is TGTGCCAGCAGGACTCCTTTGGGGGAGCAGTACTTC. Its translation is CASRTPLGEQYF.

J is TRBJ1-6 and V is TRBV12-3 or TRBV12-4; D not certain. Trimming took 3 bases from V and 0 from J, leaving 9 bases between them. The CDR3 runs 16 residues. The DNA of the CDR3 is TGTGCCAGCAGTTTGTGGGCCCGCTCCTATAATTCACCCCTCCACTTT. Protein: CASSLWARSYNSPLHF.

At least ten counts were recorded for this clonotype. This sequence joins TRBV7-2 and TRBJ1-1; a possible D gene is TRBD1 (5 bases). The CDR3 consists of 14 residues. Germline loops: CDR1 SGHTA, CDR2 FQGNSA. With 3 bases removed from V and 4 bases from J, the gap between germline ends came to 12 bases. CDR3 residues: CASSFLRDPTEAFF. The CDR3 DNA follows: TGTGCCAGCAGCTTTCTTAGGGACCCCACTGAAGCTTTCTTT.

J is TRBJ2-7 and V is TRBV6-1, with D unclear. This CDR3 region has 10 residues. The germline V and J ends were trimmed by 7 bases and 4 bases, with 5 bases remaining between them. Germline CDR1 reads MNHNS; CDR2 reads SASEGT. The CDR3 DNA reads TGTGCCAGCAAGGAGTACGAGCAGTACTTC. The encoded protein is CASKEYEQYF.

This clonotype was seen ten or more times. The V and J genes are TRBV12-3 or TRBV12-4 and TRBJ1-3, with 7 bases matching TRBD1. The CDR3 totals 13 residues. With 10 bases clipped from V and 2 bases from J, the junction kept 5 bases outside the gene matches. CDR3 sequence reads: CATTTGPGNTIYF. DNA for the CDR3: TGTGCCACCACGACAGGGCCTGGAAACACCATATATTTT.